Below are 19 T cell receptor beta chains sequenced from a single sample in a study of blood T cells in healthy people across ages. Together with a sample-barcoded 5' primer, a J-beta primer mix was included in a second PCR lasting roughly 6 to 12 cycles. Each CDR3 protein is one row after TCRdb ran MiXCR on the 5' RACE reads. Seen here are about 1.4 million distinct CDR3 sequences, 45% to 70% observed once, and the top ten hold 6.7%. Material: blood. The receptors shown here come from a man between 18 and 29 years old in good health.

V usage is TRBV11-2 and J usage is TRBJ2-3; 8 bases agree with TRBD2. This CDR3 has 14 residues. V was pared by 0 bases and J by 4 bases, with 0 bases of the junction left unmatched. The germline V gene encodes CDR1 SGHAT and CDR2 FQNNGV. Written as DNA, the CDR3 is TGTGCCAGCAGCTTAGAGCGGGGGGCAGATACGCAGTATTTT. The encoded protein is CASSLERGADTQYF.

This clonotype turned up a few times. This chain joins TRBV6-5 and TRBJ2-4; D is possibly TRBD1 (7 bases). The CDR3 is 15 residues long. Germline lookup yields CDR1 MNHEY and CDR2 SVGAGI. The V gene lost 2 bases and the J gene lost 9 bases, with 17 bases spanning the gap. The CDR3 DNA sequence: TGTGCCAGCAGTTACCAACCAGGGGGGTTAGGCATTCAGTACTTC. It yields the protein CASSYQPGGLGIQYF.

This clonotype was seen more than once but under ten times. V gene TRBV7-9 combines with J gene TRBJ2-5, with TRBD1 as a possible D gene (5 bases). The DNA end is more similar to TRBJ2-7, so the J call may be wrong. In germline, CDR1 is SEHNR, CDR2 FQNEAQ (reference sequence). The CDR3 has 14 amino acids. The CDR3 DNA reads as TGTGCCAGCAGCTCCCCGAAGGGGTATTACGAGCAGTACTTC. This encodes CASSSPKGYYEQYF.

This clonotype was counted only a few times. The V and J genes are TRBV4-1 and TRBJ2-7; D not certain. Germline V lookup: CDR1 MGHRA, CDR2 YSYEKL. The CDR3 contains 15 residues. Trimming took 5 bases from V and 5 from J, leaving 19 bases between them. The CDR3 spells CASSTTPSGVDEQYF. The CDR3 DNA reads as TGCGCCAGCAGCACTACCCCTAGTGGAGTCGACGAGCAGTACTTC.

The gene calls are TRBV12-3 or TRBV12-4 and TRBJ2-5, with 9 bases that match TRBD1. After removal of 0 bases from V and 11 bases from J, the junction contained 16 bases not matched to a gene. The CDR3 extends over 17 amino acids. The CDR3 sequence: CASSLATGDREAGEQYF. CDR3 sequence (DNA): TGTGCCAGCAGTTTAGCGACGGGGGACAGGGAAGCTGGGGAGCAGTACTTC.

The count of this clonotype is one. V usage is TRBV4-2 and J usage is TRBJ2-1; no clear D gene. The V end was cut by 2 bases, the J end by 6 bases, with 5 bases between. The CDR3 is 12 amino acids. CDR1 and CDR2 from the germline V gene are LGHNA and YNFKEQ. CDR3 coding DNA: TGTGCCAGCAGCCAACCCCCCAATGAGCAGTTCTTC. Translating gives CASSQPPNEQFF.

The CDR3 here is CASSFYKTGLPDTQYF. The CDR3, as DNA: TGTGCCAGCAGCTTTTATAAGACCGGGCTACCAGATACGCAGTATTTT. The chain recombines TRBV7-9 with TRBJ2-3; D gene ambiguous. There are 16 residues in the CDR3. In germline, CDR1 is SEHNR, CDR2 FQNEAQ (reference sequence). V shed 3 bases and J shed 4 bases, with 17 bases lying between them.

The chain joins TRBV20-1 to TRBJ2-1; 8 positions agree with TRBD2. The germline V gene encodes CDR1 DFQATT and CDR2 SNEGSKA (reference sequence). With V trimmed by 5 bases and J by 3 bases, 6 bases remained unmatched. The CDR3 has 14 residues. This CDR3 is CSAPLTSVYNEQFF. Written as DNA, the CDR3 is TGCAGTGCTCCTCTGACTAGCGTCTACAATGAGCAGTTCTTC.

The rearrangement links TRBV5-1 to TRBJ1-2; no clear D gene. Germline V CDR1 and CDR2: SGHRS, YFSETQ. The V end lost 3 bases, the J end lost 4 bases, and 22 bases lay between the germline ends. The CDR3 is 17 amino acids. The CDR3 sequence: CASSSRVTPRNPYGYTF. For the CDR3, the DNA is TGCGCCAGCAGCTCCCGGGTCACTCCGAGGAATCCCTATGGCTACACCTTC.

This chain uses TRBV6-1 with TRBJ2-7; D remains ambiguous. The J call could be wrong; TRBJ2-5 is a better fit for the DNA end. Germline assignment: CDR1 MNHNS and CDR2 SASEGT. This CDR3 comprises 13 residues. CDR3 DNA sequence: TGTGCCAGCAGCGGAACAGTGTTGGTGACCCAGTACTTC. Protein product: CASSGTVLVTQYF.

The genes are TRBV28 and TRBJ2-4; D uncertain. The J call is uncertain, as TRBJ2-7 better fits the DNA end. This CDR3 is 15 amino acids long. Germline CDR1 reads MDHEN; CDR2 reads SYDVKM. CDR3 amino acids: CASSLTGSRTYEQYF. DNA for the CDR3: TGTGCCAGCAGTCTGACGGGCTCACGGACCTACGAGCAGTACTTC.

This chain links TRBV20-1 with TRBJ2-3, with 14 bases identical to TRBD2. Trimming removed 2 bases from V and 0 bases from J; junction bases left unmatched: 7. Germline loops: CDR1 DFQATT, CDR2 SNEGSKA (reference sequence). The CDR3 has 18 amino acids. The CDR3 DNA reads TGCAGTGCTAGACGACTAGCGGGAGGGAATCACAGCACAGATACGCAGTATTTT. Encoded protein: CSARRLAGGNHSTDTQYF.

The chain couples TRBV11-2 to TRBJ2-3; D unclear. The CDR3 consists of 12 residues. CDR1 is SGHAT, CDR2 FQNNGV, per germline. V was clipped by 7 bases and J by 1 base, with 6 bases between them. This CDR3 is CASTIGTDTQYF. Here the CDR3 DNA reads TGTGCCAGCACCATAGGCACAGATACGCAGTATTTT.

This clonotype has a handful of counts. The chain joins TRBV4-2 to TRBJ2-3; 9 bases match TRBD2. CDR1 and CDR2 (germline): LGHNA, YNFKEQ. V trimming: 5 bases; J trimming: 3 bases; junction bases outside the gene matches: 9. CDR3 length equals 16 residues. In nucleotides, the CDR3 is TGTGCCAGCAGCGCGGCGGGAGGGCCCGGTACAGATACGCAGTATTTT. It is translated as CASSAAGGPGTDTQYF.

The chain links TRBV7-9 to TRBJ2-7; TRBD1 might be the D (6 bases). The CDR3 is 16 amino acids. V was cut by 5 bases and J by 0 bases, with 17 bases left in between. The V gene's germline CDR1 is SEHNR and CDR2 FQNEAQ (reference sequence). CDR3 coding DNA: TGTGCCAGCAGCCCCGGACAGTTGATCAGCTCCTACGAGCAGTACTTC. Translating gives CASSPGQLISSYEQYF.

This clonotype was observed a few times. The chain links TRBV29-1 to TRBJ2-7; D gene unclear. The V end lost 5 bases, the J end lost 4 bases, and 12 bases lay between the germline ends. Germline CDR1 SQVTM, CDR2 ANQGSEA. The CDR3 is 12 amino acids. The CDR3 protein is CSVQDETYEQYF. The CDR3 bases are TGCAGCGTTCAGGATGAGACTTACGAGCAGTACTTC.

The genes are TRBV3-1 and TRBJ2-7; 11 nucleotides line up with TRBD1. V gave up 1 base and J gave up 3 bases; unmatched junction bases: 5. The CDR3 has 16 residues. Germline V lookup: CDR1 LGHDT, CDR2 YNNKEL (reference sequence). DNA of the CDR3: TGTGCCAGCAGCCAAGGTTATGGGACAGGGGGCTACGAGCAGTACTTC. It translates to CASSQGYGTGGYEQYF.

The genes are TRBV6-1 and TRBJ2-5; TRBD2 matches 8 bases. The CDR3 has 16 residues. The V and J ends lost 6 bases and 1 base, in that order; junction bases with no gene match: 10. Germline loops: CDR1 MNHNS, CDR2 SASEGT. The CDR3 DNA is TGTGCCAGCAGATCACATCATAGCGGGGCCCAAGAGACCCAGTACTTC. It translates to CASRSHHSGAQETQYF.

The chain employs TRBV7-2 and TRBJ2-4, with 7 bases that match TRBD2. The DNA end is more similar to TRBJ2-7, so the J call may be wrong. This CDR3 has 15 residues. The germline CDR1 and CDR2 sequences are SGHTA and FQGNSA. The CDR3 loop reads CASSLLGEGPSEQYF. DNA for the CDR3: TGTGCCAGCAGCTTATTGGGGGAGGGCCCATCCGAGCAGTACTTC.